One sample yielded the 28 T cell receptor beta chains listed below, sequenced in a study of neoadjuvant anti-PD-1 for oral cavity cancer. The time point: after neoadjuvant nivolumab, at surgical resection. Profiling relied on immunoSEQ multiplex PCR, and the TCRdb table lists in-frame clones only, not all of them. Of some 31,000 clones in the sample, about 80% are singletons; the top ten hold around 3.3%. This sample comprised PBMCs, obtained after nivolumab (anti-PD-1) treatment. These receptors came from a person between 40 and 79 years old with oral cavity squamous cell carcinoma.

V and J are TRBV15 and TRBJ1-5; D uncertain. V was clipped by 6 bases and J by 0 bases, with 21 bases between them. This CDR3 comprises 18 residues. Germline CDR1 is LNHNV and CDR2 is YYDKDF (reference sequence). CDR3 sequence (DNA): TGTGCCACCAGTTCCCCCGCAGGTGTTATTAATAGCAATCAGCCCCAGCATTTT. Encoded protein: CATSSPAGVINSNQPQHF.

This CDR3 reads CASSLKRGGRETQYF. The CDR3 bases are TGTGCCAGCAGTCTTAAGCGGGGGGGACGGGAGACCCAGTACTTC. The V and J genes are TRBV11-2 and TRBJ2-5, with 10 bases that match TRBD2. Germline CDR1 is SGHAT and CDR2 is FQNNGV. This CDR3 has 15 residues. V was clipped by 6 bases and J by 5 bases; unmatched bases: 9. Based on the CDR3 plus reference TRBV11-2 and TRBJ2-5, the full variable domain is EAGVAQSPRYKIIEKRQSVAFWCNPISGHATLYWYQQILGQGPKLLIQFQNNGVVDDSQLPKDRFSAERLKGVDSTLKIQPAKLEDSAVYLCASSLKRGGRETQYFGPGTRLLVL.

CDR3 in amino acids: CASSLAVGGTYNEQFF. DNA for the CDR3: TGTGCCAGCAGCTTAGCCGTAGGAGGCACCTACAATGAGCAGTTCTTC. The chain employs TRBV7-2 and TRBJ2-1; D may be TRBD2 (5 bases). Germline assignment: CDR1 SGHTA and CDR2 FQGNSA. This CDR3 spans 16 amino acids. Trimming left V 0 bases short and J 2 bases short, with 11 bases between.

This clone was observed once. V and J are TRBV15 and TRBJ2-2; D not certain. The CDR3 extends over 15 amino acids. Germline V lookup: CDR1 LNHNV, CDR2 YYDKDF (reference sequence). V lost 8 bases, J lost 1 base, and 14 bases lay in between. CDR3 DNA sequence: TGTGCCACCCGGCTTTCAGTAGTGAACACCGGGGAGCTGTTTTTT. Translated: CATRLSVVNTGELFF.

V gene TRBV4-3 combines with J gene TRBJ1-4, with D uncertain. The germline gives CDR1 LGHNA, CDR2 YSLEER. V lost 0 bases, J lost 5 bases, and 13 bases lay in between. The CDR3 runs 16 residues. In DNA form, the CDR3 reads TGCGCCAGCAGCCAAGATAAGGTACAGCAGAATGAAAAACTGTTTTTT. Amino acid sequence: CASSQDKVQQNEKLFF.

The chain joins TRBV6-1 to TRBJ2-1, with 9 bases lining up with TRBD1. The CDR3 has 13 amino acids. V dropped 8 bases and J dropped 2; count of bases not matched to a gene: 1. CDR1 and CDR2 from the germline V gene are MNHNS and SASEGT. The CDR3 reads CASGTGPYNEQFF. CDR3 in DNA: TGTGCCAGCGGGACAGGGCCCTACAATGAGCAGTTCTTC.

This clone has only one observation. The chain joins TRBV10-1 to TRBJ1-1; D is perhaps TRBD1 (5 bases). In germline, CDR1 is WNHNN, CDR2 SYGVQD (reference sequence). This CDR3 contains 14 residues. V was trimmed by 0 bases and J by 5 bases, leaving 10 bases between them. As DNA, the CDR3 is TGCGCCAGCAGTGAGTCGGGCAGGGAGACTGAAGCTTTCTTT. Translated: CASSESGRETEAFF.

The rearrangement links TRBV9 to TRBJ2-7; 10 positions agree with TRBD1. Germline V gene sequence: CDR1 SGDLS, CDR2 YYNGEE. V shed 0 bases and J 6 bases; nucleotides not matched to a gene: 9. The CDR3 length is 16 residues. The CDR3 DNA reads TGTGCCAGCAGCGTAGGGGGAGGGGACAGGGGAATCGAGCAGTACTTC. Translating it yields CASSVGGGDRGIEQYF.

This sequence joins TRBV10-3 and TRBJ2-1, with 7 bases that match TRBD2. Unmatched junction bases numbered 10, after V lost 7 bases and J lost 4 bases. Germline V gene lookup returns CDR1 ENHRY and CDR2 SYGVKD. The CDR3 has 15 amino acids. The CDR3 region has the DNA TGTGCCATCACGCGAACTAGCGCAAAATACAATGAGCAGTTCTTC. Amino acid sequence: CAITRTSAKYNEQFF.

CDR3 sequence reads: CSAGQGAVSYGYTF. The CDR3, as DNA: TGCAGCGCCGGACAGGGGGCCGTTTCTTATGGCTACACCTTC. The chain is built from TRBV29-1 and TRBJ1-2; 11 bases are shared with TRBD1. CDR3 length equals 14 residues. The J segment lost 5 bases and the V segment lost 7 bases, leaving 9 bases of the junction unmatched. The V gene's germline CDR1 is SQVTM and CDR2 ANQGSEA.

This chain links TRBV4-3 with TRBJ1-2; D might be TRBD1 (5 bases). Trimming cost V 1 base and J 5 bases, with 11 bases left between them. The CDR3 is 14 residues long. Germline loops: CDR1 LGHNA, CDR2 YSLEER. The CDR3 nucleotides are TGCGCCAGCAGCCAAGGAGGGGCAGCTTATGGCTACACCTTC. As protein: CASSQGGAAYGYTF.

The CDR3 DNA reads as TGCAGCGTTGACAGGGGTTGGAACACTGAAGCTTTCTTT. Amino acid sequence: CSVDRGWNTEAFF. The V call is TRBV29-1, the J call TRBJ1-1; maybe TRBD1 (6 bases). Germline values: CDR1 SQVTM, CDR2 ANQGSEA. Trimming removed 3 bases from V and 1 base from J, with 9 bases in between. The CDR3 has 13 residues.

The chain joins TRBV5-4 to TRBJ1-4; 7 nucleotides line up with TRBD1. This CDR3 has 16 residues. CDR1 is SGHNT and CDR2 is YYREEE in the germline V gene (reference sequence). Unmatched junction bases numbered 11, after V lost 1 base and J lost 8 bases. As DNA, the CDR3 is TGTGCCAGCAGCTTGTTTCGACAGGGAGAGGGCGAAAAACTGTTTTTT. Its protein is CASSLFRQGEGEKLFF.

V and J are TRBV30 and TRBJ1-5; a possible D gene is TRBD1 (5 bases). The ends were cut back, 1 base at V and 6 bases at J, with 16 bases in the middle. The V gene's germline CDR1 is GTSNPN and CDR2 SVGIG (reference sequence). The CDR3 totals 15 residues. The chain's CDR3 is CAWSGTLGAVQPQHF. CDR3 nucleotides: TGTGCCTGGAGTGGGACCCTAGGGGCCGTTCAGCCCCAGCATTTT.

The CDR3 loop reads CASSIRGTGNQPQHF. CDR3 coding DNA: TGTGCCAGTAGTATTAGAGGGACAGGTAATCAGCCCCAGCATTTT. The V and J genes are TRBV19 and TRBJ1-5, with TRBD1 matching 8 bases. The CDR3 extends over 15 amino acids. The germline CDR1 and CDR2 sequences are LNHDA and SQIVND (reference sequence). The V and J ends lost 3 bases and 4 bases, in that order; junction bases with no gene match: 5.

This clone was counted once. V usage is TRBV4-1 and J usage is TRBJ1-6; D gene ambiguous. The V gene lost 2 bases and the J gene lost 7 bases, with 9 bases spanning the gap. Per germline, CDR1 MGHRA and CDR2 YSYEKL. CDR3 length equals 14 residues. The CDR3: CASSQLVDNSPLHF. The CDR3 DNA sequence: TGCGCCAGCAGCCAACTGGTAGACAATTCACCCCTCCACTTT.

The chain joins TRBV4-1 to TRBJ2-7; D gene unclear. This CDR3 is 13 amino acids long. From germline, CDR1 is MGHRA and CDR2 YSYEKL. The germline V and J ends were trimmed by 3 bases and 2 bases, with 8 bases remaining between them. The CDR3 is CASSQPETYEQYF. CDR3 DNA: TGCGCCAGCAGCCAGCCAGAGACCTACGAGCAGTACTTC.

The CDR3 here is CASSEGSSSYNEQFF. As DNA, the CDR3 is TGTGCCAGCAGTGAAGGGAGTAGCTCCTACAATGAGCAGTTCTTC. The chain combines TRBV6-1 with TRBJ2-1; D unresolved. V lost 1 base to trimming and J lost 0 bases, with 7 bases between them. The CDR3 loop spans 15 amino acids. CDR1 is MNHNS, CDR2 SASEGT, per germline.

This clone showed up just a few times. This sequence joins TRBV7-2 and TRBJ1-1; D gene unclear. Germline V gives CDR1 SGHTA, CDR2 FQGNSA. Deletions cut 8 bases from V and 0 bases from J, with 16 bases between. The CDR3 extends over 15 amino acids. In nucleotides, the CDR3 is TGTGCCAGCTCTGGGAGGGAACTCTTGAACACTGAAGCTTTCTTT. Protein sequence: CASSGRELLNTEAFF.

In its sample, this clone was seen once. The junction departs from germline at one end; a sequencing error may be responsible. The J gene is TRBJ2-1, the V gene TRBV2; TRBD1 matches 10 bases. This CDR3 has 18 amino acids. Germline V gene sequence: CDR1 SNHLY, CDR2 FYNNEI. The CDR3 sequence: CASSEATGGGRSYNEQFF. In DNA form, the CDR3 reads TGTGCCAGCAGCGAAGCGACAGGGGGCGGCCGTTCCTACAATGAGCAGTTCTTC.

The chain combines TRBV6-6 with TRBJ2-5, with TRBD2 matching over 13 bases. CDR1 and CDR2 (germline): MNHNY, SVGAGI (reference sequence). The CDR3 totals 14 residues. V lost 7 bases, J lost 6 bases, and 5 bases stayed unmatched. Here the CDR3 DNA reads TGTGCCAGCAAACTAGCGGGGGGGGATAAGACCCAGTACTTC. Translation gives CASKLAGGDKTQYF.

This chain uses TRBV5-1 with TRBJ2-7; D not resolved. V shed 0 bases and J shed 2 bases, with 9 bases lying between them. The CDR3 consists of 14 residues. Germline CDR1 and CDR2: SGHRS and YFSETQ. The CDR3 here is CASSLDNPPYEQYF. The CDR3 DNA is TGCGCCAGCAGCTTGGACAATCCGCCCTACGAGCAGTACTTC.

The rearrangement uses TRBV10-3 and TRBJ2-7, with 9 bases identical to TRBD1. The CDR3 has 14 residues. Trimming took 6 bases from V and 5 from J; bases not matched to a gene: 8. Germline CDR1 is ENHRY and CDR2 is SYGVKD. CDR3 nucleotides: TGTGCCATCAGGGCCGGGACAGGGATCGACGAGCAGTACTTC. This sequence encodes CAIRAGTGIDEQYF.

This clone was seen only once. The rearrangement uses TRBV5-8 and TRBJ2-5; TRBD1 is a possible D gene (6 bases). Trimming cost V 0 bases and J 2 bases, with 11 bases left between them. CDR1 SGHTS and CDR2 YDEGEE come from the germline V gene. The CDR3 covers 15 residues. The CDR3 loop reads CASSLARTDQETQYF. The CDR3 nucleotides are TGTGCCAGCAGCTTGGCCAGGACAGATCAAGAGACCCAGTACTTC. Full variable domain (outside the CDR3, taken from reference TRBV5-8 and TRBJ2-5): EAGVTQSPTHLIKTRGQQATLRCSPISGHTSVYWYQQALGLGLQFLLWYDEGEERNRGNFPPRFSGRQFPNYSSELNVNALELEDSALYLCASSLARTDQETQYFGPGTRLLVL.

The chain carries TRBV18 and TRBJ2-1, with 7 bases fitting TRBD1. V was pared by 3 bases and J by 8 bases, with 1 base of the junction left unmatched. The CDR3 is made up of 12 amino acids. Germline CDR1 and CDR2: KGHSH and LQKENI. This CDR3 is CASSPTGYEQFF. The CDR3 region has the DNA TGTGCCAGCTCACCGACAGGGTATGAGCAGTTCTTC. Full variable domain (outside the CDR3, taken from reference TRBV18 and TRBJ2-1): NAGVMQNPRHLVRRRGQEARLRCSPMKGHSHVYWYRQLPEEGLKFMVYLQKENIIDESGMPKERFSAEFPKEGPSILRIQQVVRGDSAAYFCASSPTGYEQFFGPGTRLTVL.

This chain joins TRBV30 and TRBJ1-2; 11 nucleotides line up with TRBD1. V gave up 7 bases and J gave up 2 bases; unmatched junction bases: 9. Germline V CDR1 and CDR2: GTSNPN, SVGIG (reference sequence). CDR3 length equals 15 residues. CDR3 nucleotides: TGTGCCTCGCGGGACAGGGGGGTTTCCAACTATGGCTACACCTTC. The encoded protein is CASRDRGVSNYGYTF.

The J gene is TRBJ2-2, the V gene TRBV28; TRBD1 agrees at 7 bases. With V trimmed by 4 bases and J by 1 base, 18 bases remained unmatched. The CDR3 has 20 amino acids. Germline loops: CDR1 MDHEN, CDR2 SYDVKM. The CDR3 DNA sequence: TGTGCCAGCAGTTCCTGGGTTGGCGCCGGTAGGGGGCGGAACACCGGGGAGCTGTTTTTT. It yields the protein CASSSWVGAGRGRNTGELFF.

The chain couples TRBV27 to TRBJ2-2; D might be TRBD1 (7 bases). V was trimmed by 5 bases and J by 5 bases, leaving 18 bases between them. In germline, CDR1 is MNHEY, CDR2 SMNVEV (reference sequence). The CDR3 contains 16 residues. The CDR3 DNA sequence: TGTGCCAGCAGTATGGAGTTCAGGGGGGAGACCGGGGAGCTGTTTTTT. Translating it yields CASSMEFRGETGELFF.